The subject of this entry is one TCR beta chain. The target antigen is unknown. This CDR3 has 13 residues. Germline values: CDR1 SGDLS, CDR2 YYNGEE. The V end was cut by 6 bases, the J end by 4 bases, with 11 bases between. This entry is derived from a study of T cell responses to AZD1222 COVID-19 vaccine. Study-level points and caveats: Repertoires were collected only later (after the peak T cell response had occurred). Increases in Spike-specific TCR breadth and depth were seen after two AZD1222 doses.

TCRdb keeps only in-frame clones here, not all; method: immunoSEQ multiplex PCR. The table shows 130,000 to 150,000 clones, with about 90% occurring only once. The input for sequencing was peripheral blood, taken on day 0 of AZD1222 vaccination. This clonotype was obtained from an adult in good health. The chain recombines TRBV9 with TRBJ1-5; D may be TRBD1 (5 bases). The CDR3 loop reads CASNQGDNQPQHF. CDR3 in DNA: TGTGCCAGCAATCAGGGAGATAATCAGCCCCAGCATTTT.